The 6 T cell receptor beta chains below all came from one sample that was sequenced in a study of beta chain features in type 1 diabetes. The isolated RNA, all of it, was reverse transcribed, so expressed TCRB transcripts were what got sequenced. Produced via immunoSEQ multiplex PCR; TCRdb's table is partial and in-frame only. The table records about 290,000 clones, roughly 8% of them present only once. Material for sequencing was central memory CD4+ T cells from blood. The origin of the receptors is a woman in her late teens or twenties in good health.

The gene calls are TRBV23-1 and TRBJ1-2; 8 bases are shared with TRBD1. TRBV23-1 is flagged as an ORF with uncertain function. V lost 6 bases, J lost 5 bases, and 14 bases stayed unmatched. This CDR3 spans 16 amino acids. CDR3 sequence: CASSERDRRFYYGYTF. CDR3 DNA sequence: TGCGCCAGCAGCGAGAGGGACAGGAGGTTTTATTATGGCTACACCTTC.

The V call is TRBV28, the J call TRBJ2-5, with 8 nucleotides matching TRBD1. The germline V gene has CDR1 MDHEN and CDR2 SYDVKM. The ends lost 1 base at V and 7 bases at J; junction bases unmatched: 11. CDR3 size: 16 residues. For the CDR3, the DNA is TGTGCCAGCAGTTTATCAACAGGGGGTGCACGTTGGACCCAGTACTTC. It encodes CASSLSTGGARWTQYF.

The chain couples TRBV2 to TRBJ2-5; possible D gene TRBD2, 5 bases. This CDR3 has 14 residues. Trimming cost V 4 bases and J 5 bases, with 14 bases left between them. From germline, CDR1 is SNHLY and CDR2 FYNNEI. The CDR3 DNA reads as TGTGCCAGCAGTGCCGGACTCCCCGGGGAGACCCAGTACTTC. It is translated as CASSAGLPGETQYF.

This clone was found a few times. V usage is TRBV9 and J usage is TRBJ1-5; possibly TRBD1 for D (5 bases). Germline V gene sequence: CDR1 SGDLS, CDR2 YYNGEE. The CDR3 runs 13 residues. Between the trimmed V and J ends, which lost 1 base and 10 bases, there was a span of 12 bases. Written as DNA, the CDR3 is TGTGCCAGCAGCGTAAACCGGGACTCACCCCAGCATTTT. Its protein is CASSVNRDSPQHF.

The CDR3 DNA sequence: TGTGCCAGCAGCTCGGGACTAGCGGGAGACTACGAGCAGTACTTC. It is translated as CASSSGLAGDYEQYF. The chain links TRBV7-2 to TRBJ2-7; 14 bases line up with TRBD2. Trimming took 4 bases from V and 3 from J; bases not matched to a gene: 2. CDR3 size: 15 residues. Germline V CDR1 and CDR2: SGHTA, FQGNSA.

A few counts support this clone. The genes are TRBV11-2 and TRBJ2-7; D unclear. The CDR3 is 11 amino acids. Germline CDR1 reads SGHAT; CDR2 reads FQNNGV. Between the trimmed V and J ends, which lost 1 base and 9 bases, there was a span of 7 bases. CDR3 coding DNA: TGTGCCAGCAGCTTAGCCCACGTGCAGTACTTC. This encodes CASSLAHVQYF.